Sequencing of this T cell receptor (beta chain) was carried out in a study of early T cells in non-severe SARS-CoV-2 infection. Across the whole study: Sequencing of unsorted whole blood was done on bulk RNA, leaving chains unpaired.

As part of library construction, unique molecular identifiers were attached to individual cDNA molecules. MiXCR, run by TCRdb on the 5' RACE reads, gives a single entry per CDR3 protein. The table records around 100,000 distinct CDR3 sequences, around 13% of them present only once. The CDR3 length is 16 residues. V was pared by 5 bases and J by 5 bases, with 11 bases of the junction left unmatched. Germline V gene data show CDR1 as LNHDA and CDR2 as SQIVND (reference sequence). The sequenced material came from whole blood. V usage is TRBV19 and J usage is TRBJ2-1, with TRBD2 matching 8 bases. This receptor was obtained from an adult who was a healthcare worker with PCR-confirmed SARS-CoV-2 infection or an uninfected control (not recorded which). The CDR3 loop is CASSSLPLRGDNEQFF. CDR3 in DNA: TGTGCCAGTAGTTCACTCCCCCTGCGGGGGGACAATGAGCAGTTCTTC.